Listed below are T cell receptor beta chains from one sample, sequenced in a study of cytomegalovirus exposure and HLA in healthy donors. Using immunoSEQ multiplex PCR, the repertoire was profiled, and TCRdb retains in-frame clones only, with some absent. The table records 200,000 to 250,000 clones, almost 70% of them present only once. Sequenced: PBMCs. These receptors came from a middle-aged man in good health and CMV-seropositive. Each CDR3 is given with its conserved first and last residue. A D gene is named only where the DNA matches it firmly. Clone sizes are given selectively: once, few, many, or a class where the clone is expanded.

TRBV7-9	TRBJ2-1	TRBD1	once	CASSRDSTRISEQFF	TGTGCCAGCAGCCGGGACAGTACTAGGATTAGTGAGCAGTTCTTC
TRBV4-1	TRBJ2-3	-	-	CASSQGGDTQYF	TGCGCCAGCAGCCAGGGCGGGGATACGCAGTATTTT
TRBV28	TRBJ1-1	-	-	CASTGYRNTEAFF	TGTGCCAGCACGGGGTATCGAAACACTGAAGCTTTCTTT
TRBV21-1	TRBJ2-1	-	-	CASRNHLQGGGCDEQFF	TGTGCCAGCAGAAACCACTTACAGGGTGGGGGATGTGATGAGCAGTTCTTC
TRBV11-1	TRBJ2-5	-	-	CASSFSSRGETQYF	TGTGCCAGCAGCTTCTCGTCCAGGGGAGAGACCCAGTACTTC
TRBV2	TRBJ1-2	-	-	CASSDRNYGYTF	TGTGCCAGCAGTGACAGGAACTATGGCTACACCTTC
TRBV11-1	TRBJ2-7	TRBD1	once	CASSPATGSSYEQYF	TGTGCCAGCAGCCCAGCGACAGGGAGCTCCTACGAGCAGTACTTC
TRBV6-1	TRBJ2-3	-	few	CASTVRDTQYF	TGTGCCAGCACGGTGAGGGATACGCAGTATTTT
TRBV28	TRBJ2-1	TRBD2	-	CASSSPSGGSSYNEQFF	TGTGCCAGCAGCTCCCCTAGCGGGGGGAGCTCCTACAATGAGCAGTTCTTC
TRBV18	TRBJ2-1	TRBD2	-	CASSPRTGGDNNEQFF	TGTGCCAGCTCACCTCGAACGGGGGGGGACAACAATGAGCAGTTCTTC
TRBV5-1	TRBJ2-7	-	-	CASSSLQGYEQYF	TGCGCCAGCAGCTCCCTACAGGGCTACGAGCAGTACTTC
TRBV18	TRBJ1-5	-	-	CASSPTGTQPQHF	TGTGCCAGCTCACCGACAGGCACCCAGCCCCAGCATTTT
TRBV29-1	TRBJ2-1	-	once	CSVGVRFSYNEQFF	TGCAGCGTTGGAGTACGGTTCTCCTACAATGAGCAGTTCTTC
TRBV5-1	TRBJ1-1	-	-	CASSLYMNTEAFF	TGCGCCAGCAGCTTGTACATGAACACTGAAGCTTTCTTT
TRBV9	TRBJ1-2	-	-	CASSVDDFYGYTF	TGTGCCAGCAGCGTAGATGACTTCTATGGCTACACCTTC
TRBV6-5	TRBJ2-3	TRBD1	-	CASSYGTGMTDTQYF	TGTGCCAGCAGTTACGGGACAGGGATGACAGATACGCAGTATTTT
TRBV27	TRBJ2-7	TRBD1	once	CASSLRGGLEQYF	TGTGCCAGCAGCCTTAGAGGGGGCCTCGAGCAGTACTTC